This T cell receptor beta chain comes out of a study of cytomegalovirus exposure and HLA in healthy donors. The study ran its PCR with 60 Vbeta and 13 Jbeta primers. Assay used: immunoSEQ multiplex PCR; TCRdb lists only in-frame clones, some missing. The sample yields 120,000 to 150,000 clones, approximately 78% seen once. The germline V and J ends were trimmed by 7 bases and 4 bases, with 11 bases remaining between them. Germline V gives CDR1 SGHDT, CDR2 YYEEEE. This CDR3 is 12 amino acids long. The sequence derives from a woman between 40 and 55 years old in good health and CMV-seropositive. The V gene is TRBV5-6, the J gene TRBJ2-5, with D possibly TRBD2 on 6 matching bases. The specimen sequenced was PBMCs. The CDR3 DNA reads TGTGCCAGCCGCGGGATCTCAGAGACCCAGTACTTC. Translation gives CASRGISETQYF.